Described below is a single TCR beta chain sequence and its context. V shed 1 base, J shed 1 base, and the junction held 7 bases outside the gene matches. CDR1 MGHRA and CDR2 YSYEKL come from the germline V gene. This CDR3 has 17 residues. Under the authors' procedure: Reference gene primers were amplified, and this amplification served to estimate nucleated cell counts. Data came from immunoSEQ multiplex PCR; TCRdb stores just in-frame clones and leaves some out. V, J and clone size derive from that table, while D and trimming were established from the DNA sequence. The data contain over 200,000 clones, 89% of them seen just once; the ten biggest clones take up about 5%. The data are from a study of blood T cell repertoires in COVID-19. Across the whole study: From the United States, Italy and Spain came samples of acute and convalescent COVID-19. Nucleic acid was either cDNA or gDNA, and it came from T cells, B-cell-depleted T cells, or PBMCs.

This chain connects TRBV4-1 to TRBJ2-5, with TRBD2 identical over 9 bases. Material for sequencing was peripheral blood. The clonotype comes from a woman between 35 and 50 years old with acute or convalescent COVID-19. The CDR3 region is CASSQGGTSIVQETQYF. In DNA form, the CDR3 reads TGCGCCAGCAGCCAAGGAGGGACTAGCATTGTCCAAGAGACCCAGTACTTC.